This TCR beta chain was profiled in a study of T cell changes during pregnancy in multiple sclerosis. Clones were sequenced by immunoSEQ multiplex PCR, and TCRdb holds only the in-frame ones, with some missing. This table holds about 100,000 clones, 85% to 95% found once. Germline loops: CDR1 GTSNPN, CDR2 SVGIG (reference sequence). The CDR3 has 12 residues. Trimming took 5 bases from V and 8 from J, leaving 13 bases between them. The chain combines TRBV30 with TRBJ2-1; D is perhaps TRBD1 (5 bases). Sequencing used peripheral blood, obtained in the first trimester of pregnancy. The clonotype comes from a female donor with multiple sclerosis, enrolled in a pregnancy study. The CDR3 nucleotides read TGTGCCTGGGCCAGGGTTCGGGATGAGCAGTTCTTC. This translates into CAWARVRDEQFF.